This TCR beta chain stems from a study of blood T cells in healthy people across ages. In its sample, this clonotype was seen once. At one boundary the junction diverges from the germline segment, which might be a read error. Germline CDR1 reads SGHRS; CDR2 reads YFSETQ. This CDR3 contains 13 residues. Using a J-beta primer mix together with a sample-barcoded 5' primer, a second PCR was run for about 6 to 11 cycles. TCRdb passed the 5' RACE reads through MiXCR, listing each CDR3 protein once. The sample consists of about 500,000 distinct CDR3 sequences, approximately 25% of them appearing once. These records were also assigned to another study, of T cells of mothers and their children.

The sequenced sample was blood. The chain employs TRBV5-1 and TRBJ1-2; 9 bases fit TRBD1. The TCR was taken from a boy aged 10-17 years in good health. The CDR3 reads CAGSLGTGKGYTF. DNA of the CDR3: TGCGCCGGCAGCCTCGGGACAGGGAAGGGCTACACCTTC.